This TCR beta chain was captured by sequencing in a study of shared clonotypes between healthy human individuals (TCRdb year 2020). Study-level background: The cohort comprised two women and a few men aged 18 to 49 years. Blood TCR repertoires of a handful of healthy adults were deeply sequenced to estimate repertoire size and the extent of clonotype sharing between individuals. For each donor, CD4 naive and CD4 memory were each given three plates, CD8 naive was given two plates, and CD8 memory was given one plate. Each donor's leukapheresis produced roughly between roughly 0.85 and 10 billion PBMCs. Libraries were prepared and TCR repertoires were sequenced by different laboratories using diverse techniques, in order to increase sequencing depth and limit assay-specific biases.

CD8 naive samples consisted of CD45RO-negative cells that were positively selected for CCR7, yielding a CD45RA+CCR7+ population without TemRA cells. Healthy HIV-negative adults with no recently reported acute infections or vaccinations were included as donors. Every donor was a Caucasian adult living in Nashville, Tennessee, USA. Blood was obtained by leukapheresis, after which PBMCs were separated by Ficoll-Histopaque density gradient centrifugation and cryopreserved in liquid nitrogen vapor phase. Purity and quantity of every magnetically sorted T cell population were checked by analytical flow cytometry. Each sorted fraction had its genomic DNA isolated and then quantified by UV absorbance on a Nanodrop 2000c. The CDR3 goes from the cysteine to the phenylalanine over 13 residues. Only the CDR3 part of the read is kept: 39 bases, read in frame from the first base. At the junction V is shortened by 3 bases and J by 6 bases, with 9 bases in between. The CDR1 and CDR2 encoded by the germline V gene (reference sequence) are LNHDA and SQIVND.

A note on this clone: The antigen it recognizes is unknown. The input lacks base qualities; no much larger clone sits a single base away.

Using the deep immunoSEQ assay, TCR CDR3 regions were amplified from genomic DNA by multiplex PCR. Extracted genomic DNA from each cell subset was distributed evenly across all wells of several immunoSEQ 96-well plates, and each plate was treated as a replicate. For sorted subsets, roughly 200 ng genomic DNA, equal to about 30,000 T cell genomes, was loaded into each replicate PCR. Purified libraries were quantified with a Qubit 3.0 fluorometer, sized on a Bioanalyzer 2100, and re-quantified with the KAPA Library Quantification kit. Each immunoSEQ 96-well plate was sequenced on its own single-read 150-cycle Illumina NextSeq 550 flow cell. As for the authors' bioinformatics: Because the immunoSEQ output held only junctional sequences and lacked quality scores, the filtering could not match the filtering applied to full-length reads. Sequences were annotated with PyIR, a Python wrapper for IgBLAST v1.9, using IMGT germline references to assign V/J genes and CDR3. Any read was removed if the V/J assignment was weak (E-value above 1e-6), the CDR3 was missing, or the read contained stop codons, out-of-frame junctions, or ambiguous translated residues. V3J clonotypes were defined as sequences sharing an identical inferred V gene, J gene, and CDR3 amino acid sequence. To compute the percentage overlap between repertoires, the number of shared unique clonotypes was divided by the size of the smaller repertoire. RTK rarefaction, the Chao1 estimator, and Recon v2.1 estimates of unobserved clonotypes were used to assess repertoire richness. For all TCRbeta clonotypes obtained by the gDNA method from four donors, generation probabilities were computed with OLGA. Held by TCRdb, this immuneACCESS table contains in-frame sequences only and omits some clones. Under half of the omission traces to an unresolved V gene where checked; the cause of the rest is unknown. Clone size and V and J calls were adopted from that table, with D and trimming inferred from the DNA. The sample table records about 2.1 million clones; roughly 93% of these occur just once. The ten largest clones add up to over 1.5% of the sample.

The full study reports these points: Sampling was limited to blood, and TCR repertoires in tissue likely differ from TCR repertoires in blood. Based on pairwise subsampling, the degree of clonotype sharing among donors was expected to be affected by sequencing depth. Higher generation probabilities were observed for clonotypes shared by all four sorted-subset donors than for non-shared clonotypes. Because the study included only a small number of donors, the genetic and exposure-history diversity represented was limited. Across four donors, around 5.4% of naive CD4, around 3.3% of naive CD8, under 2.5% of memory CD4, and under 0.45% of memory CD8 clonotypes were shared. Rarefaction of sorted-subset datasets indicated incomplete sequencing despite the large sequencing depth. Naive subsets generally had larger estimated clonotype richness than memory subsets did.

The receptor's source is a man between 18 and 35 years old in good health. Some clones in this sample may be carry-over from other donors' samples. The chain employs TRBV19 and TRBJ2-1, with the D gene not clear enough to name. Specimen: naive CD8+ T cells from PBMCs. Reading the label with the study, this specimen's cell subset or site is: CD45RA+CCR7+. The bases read TGTGCCAGTAGTATGTTCAGTCCCAATGAGCAGTTCTTC. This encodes CASSMFSPNEQFF.